This entry lists 20 T cell receptor beta chains sequenced from one sample in a study of cytomegalovirus exposure and HLA in healthy donors (dated by TCRdb to about 2017). Library creation used the immunoSEQ multiplex PCR assay. Drawn from immuneACCESS, this table holds only the in-frame rearrangements with V and J called that TCRdb kept. Clones are partly lost; checked studies trace under half to an unresolved V gene and leave the rest unexplained. The sample table holds more than 85,000 clones, of which approximately 93% were seen once. The ten largest clones capture about 1.1% of the sample. Sequencing was done on a sample of PBMCs. These receptors were obtained from a woman aged 25 to 39 in good health and CMV-seropositive.

The gene calls are TRBV10-1 and TRBJ1-5; 9 nucleotides match TRBD1. Germline V lookup: CDR1 WNHNN, CDR2 SYGVQD (reference sequence). V shed 9 bases, J shed 5 bases, and the junction held 8 bases outside the gene matches. The CDR3 is made up of 14 amino acids. The CDR3 loop is CARTPDRGYQPQHF. Written as DNA, the CDR3 is TGCGCCAGAACCCCGGACAGGGGTTATCAGCCCCAGCATTTT.

The chain carries TRBV6-5 and TRBJ1-1, with 9 bases identical to TRBD1. CDR1 is MNHEY and CDR2 is SVGAGI in the germline V gene. V dropped 3 bases and J dropped 1; count of bases not matched to a gene: 3. The CDR3 runs to 15 residues. This chain's CDR3 is CASSYAGQGNTEAFF. In DNA, the CDR3 is TGTGCCAGCAGTTATGCGGGACAGGGGAACACTGAAGCTTTCTTT.

The V gene is TRBV7-6, the J gene TRBJ1-2; TRBD1 might be the D (6 bases). Germline V CDR1 and CDR2: SGHVS, FNYEAQ. This CDR3 is 16 amino acids long. Trimming shortened V by 5 bases and J by 6 bases, and 22 bases separated the two germline ends. The CDR3 reads CASSLTPILDRNGYTF. The CDR3, as DNA: TGTGCCAGCAGCCTCACCCCCATTTTGGACAGAAATGGCTACACCTTC.

This clone was seen more than once but under ten times. This rearrangement joins TRBV2 to TRBJ2-7, with D possibly being TRBD1 (5 bases). This CDR3 comprises 13 residues. Trimming removed 6 bases at V and 5 bases at J, with 14 bases between. Germline V gives CDR1 SNHLY, CDR2 FYNNEI. The CDR3 protein is CASSHRLTDEQYF. The CDR3, as DNA: TGTGCCAGCAGCCACCGACTGACAGACGAGCAGTACTTC.

The chain joins TRBV9 to TRBJ2-2, with 12 positions matching TRBD2. The CDR3 is 16 residues long. Germline trimming cut 3 bases from V and 4 bases from J; bases unmatched to any gene: 4. Germline CDR1 and CDR2: SGDLS and YYNGEE. The CDR3 DNA sequence: TGTGCCAGCAGCGCTAGCGGGAGGGGTGGCACCGGGGAGCTGTTTTTT. Amino acid sequence: CASSASGRGGTGELFF.

This chain links TRBV2 with TRBJ2-7, with 7 nucleotides matching TRBD1. The germline CDR1 and CDR2 sequences are SNHLY and FYNNEI. The J segment lost 0 bases and the V segment lost 10 bases, leaving 3 bases of the junction unmatched. This CDR3 contains 12 residues. CDR3 loop: CATGQASYEQYF. CDR3 nucleotides: TGTGCCACAGGACAGGCCTCCTACGAGCAGTACTTC.

DNA for the CDR3: TGCGCCAGCAGCTTGGGGACAAAGGATAATGAAAAACTGTTTTTT. It encodes CASSLGTKDNEKLFF. This chain joins TRBV5-1 and TRBJ1-4; D perhaps matches TRBD1 (5 bases). Germline CDR1 reads SGHRS; CDR2 reads YFSETQ. The CDR3 runs 15 residues. The ends were cut back, 0 bases at V and 4 bases at J, with 10 bases in the middle.

This chain uses TRBV25-1 with TRBJ1-1, with TRBD1 identical over 7 bases. The CDR3 is 13 residues long. CDR1 is MGHDK and CDR2 is SYGVNS in the germline V gene. J was trimmed by 5 bases and V by 2 bases; bases with no gene match: 2. CDR3 in amino acids: CASSENRGTEAFF. CDR3 coding DNA: TGTGCCAGCAGTGAAAACAGGGGAACTGAAGCTTTCTTT.

V usage is TRBV5-1 and J usage is TRBJ1-2, with 7 positions matching TRBD1. The V gene end was trimmed by 4 bases and the J gene end by 2 bases; junction bases not matched to a gene: 2. The CDR3 spans 13 residues. Germline CDR1 and CDR2: SGHRS and YFSETQ. CDR3 in amino acids: CASSPGQNYGYTF. CDR3 DNA sequence: TGCGCCAGCAGCCCGGGACAGAACTATGGCTACACCTTC.

This chain uses TRBV11-2 with TRBJ2-3; unclear D gene. The germline gives CDR1 SGHAT, CDR2 FQNNGV. CDR3 length equals 14 residues. V was shortened by 1 base and J by 8 bases, with 13 bases between the two germline ends. CDR3 in DNA: TGTGCCAGCAGCTTAGGTCTAGTTGAGAGTACGCAGTATTTT. Translation: CASSLGLVESTQYF.

This chain uses TRBV5-1 with TRBJ1-1; D perhaps matches TRBD1 (5 bases). The CDR3 consists of 13 residues. V lost 0 bases and J 11 bases, leaving 14 bases between the germline ends. Germline V gives CDR1 SGHRS, CDR2 YFSETQ. The chain's CDR3 is CASSLGQTARAFF. The DNA for the CDR3 is TGCGCCAGCAGCTTGGGACAGACGGCTCGGGCTTTCTTT. Full variable domain (outside the CDR3, taken from reference TRBV5-1 and TRBJ1-1): KAGVTQTPRYLIKTRGQQVTLSCSPISGHRSVSWYQQTPGQGLQFLFEYFSETQRNKGNFPGRFSGRQFSNSRSEMNVSTLELGDSALYLCASSLGQTARAFFGQGTRLTVV.

The chain joins TRBV28 to TRBJ2-5, with 10 nucleotides matching TRBD2. CDR3 size: 15 residues. Germline CDR1 is MDHEN and CDR2 is SYDVKM. J was trimmed by 5 bases and V by 5 bases; bases with no gene match: 8. The CDR3 sequence: CASSASGRRSETQYF. The CDR3 DNA reads TGTGCCAGCAGTGCTAGCGGGAGACGGTCGGAGACCCAGTACTTC.

CDR3 coding DNA: TGTGCCAGCAGCTTAGTCGCAGGGGGCGGTGCTGGGGCCAACGTCCTGACTTTC. It yields the protein CASSLVAGGGAGANVLTF. The chain couples TRBV11-2 to TRBJ2-6, with 8 bases lining up with TRBD1. V trimming: 1 base; J trimming: 2 bases; junction bases outside the gene matches: 7. The CDR3 contains 18 residues. Germline CDR1 is SGHAT and CDR2 is FQNNGV.

The gene calls are TRBV4-2 and TRBJ2-3; 8 bases are a match to TRBD2. Germline assignment: CDR1 LGHNA and CDR2 YNFKEQ. The length of the CDR3 is 16 residues. The V segment lost 5 bases and the J segment 1 base; nucleotides outside the gene matches: 8. The DNA of the CDR3 is TGTGCCAGCAGCGCAGAACGGGGGGGTGGCACAGATACGCAGTATTTT. It is translated as CASSAERGGGTDTQYF.

The rearrangement links TRBV6-1 to TRBJ2-1, with D perhaps matching TRBD1 (6 bases). This CDR3 contains 15 residues. V lost 1 base, J lost 3 bases, and 10 bases lay in between. Germline values: CDR1 MNHNS, CDR2 SASEGT. Here the CDR3 DNA reads TGTGCCAGCAGTGAAGGTCTACAGGGCTACAATGAGCAGTTCTTC. Encoded protein: CASSEGLQGYNEQFF.

The gene calls are TRBV30 and TRBJ2-7, with TRBD1 identical over 12 bases. The CDR3 extends over 13 amino acids. After removal of 7 bases from V and 5 bases from J, the junction contained 6 bases not matched to a gene. From germline, CDR1 is GTSNPN and CDR2 SVGIG (reference sequence). CDR3 sequence (DNA): TGTGCCTCTCGTCGGGACAGGGGGCACGAGCAGTACTTC. It translates to CASRRDRGHEQYF.

The chain employs TRBV5-6 and TRBJ1-1, with TRBD1 as a possible D gene (6 bases). CDR3 length: 15 amino acids. The V and J ends lost 3 bases and 1 base respectively, with 13 bases between them. Germline V lookup: CDR1 SGHDT, CDR2 YYEEEE. CDR3 sequence: CASSSYREKNTEAFF. The CDR3 DNA is TGTGCCAGCAGCTCATACAGGGAGAAGAACACTGAAGCTTTCTTT.

This clone was recorded only once. This chain links TRBV29-1 with TRBJ1-1; maybe TRBD1 (5 bases). The V gene lost 0 bases and the J gene lost 5 bases, with 16 bases spanning the gap. Per germline, CDR1 SQVTM and CDR2 ANQGSEA. The CDR3 contains 15 residues. The CDR3: CSVEDFRPGRTEAFF. The CDR3 nucleotides read TGCAGCGTTGAAGATTTTCGTCCAGGGCGGACTGAAGCTTTCTTT.

V and J are TRBV4-3 and TRBJ2-2, with 10 bases identical to TRBD2. Looked up from germline, CDR1 is LGHNA and CDR2 is YSLEER. V shed 0 bases, J shed 6 bases, and the junction held 7 bases outside the gene matches. CDR3 length equals 17 residues. Here the CDR3 reads CASSQESSGRGAGELFF. In nucleotides, the CDR3 is TGCGCCAGCAGCCAAGAAAGCAGCGGGAGGGGAGCCGGGGAGCTGTTTTTT.

The chain couples TRBV5-4 to TRBJ2-2; D is undetermined. V was shortened by 2 bases and J by 6 bases, with 5 bases between the two germline ends. The CDR3 is made up of 12 amino acids. From germline, CDR1 is SGHNT and CDR2 YYREEE (reference sequence). Here the CDR3 DNA reads TGTGCCAGCAGCTTCGGTCCCGGGGAGCTGTTTTTT. Amino acids: CASSFGPGELFF.